This T cell receptor beta chain was identified during a study of blood T cell repertoires in COVID-19. On the study more broadly: Acute and convalescent COVID-19 specimens originated in the United States, Italy and Spain. The cDNA or gDNA used as material had been derived from T cells, B-cell-depleted T cells, or PBMCs.

In the original processing: Reference gene primer amplification yielded estimated nucleated cell counts. The protocol was immunoSEQ multiplex PCR, while the TCRdb copy is restricted to in-frame clones and leaves out a portion. V and J calls and clone size are those listed in that table; D and trimming were worked out from the DNA. The repertoire holds about 96,000 clones, with approximately 90% as singletons. The ends were cut back, 4 bases at V and 7 bases at J, with 21 bases in the middle. This CDR3 region has 16 residues. The V gene's germline CDR1 is LNHDA and CDR2 SQIVND (reference sequence). The chain joins TRBV19 to TRBJ2-3; D unresolved. Sequenced sample: peripheral blood. The sequence was obtained from a human donor with COVID-19, enrolled during active disease. The donor label of this sample is uncertain. CDR3 in amino acids: CASSTSQLANRNTQYF. The CDR3 region has the DNA TGTGCCAGTAGTACATCGCAGTTAGCCAACCGGAATACGCAGTATTTT.